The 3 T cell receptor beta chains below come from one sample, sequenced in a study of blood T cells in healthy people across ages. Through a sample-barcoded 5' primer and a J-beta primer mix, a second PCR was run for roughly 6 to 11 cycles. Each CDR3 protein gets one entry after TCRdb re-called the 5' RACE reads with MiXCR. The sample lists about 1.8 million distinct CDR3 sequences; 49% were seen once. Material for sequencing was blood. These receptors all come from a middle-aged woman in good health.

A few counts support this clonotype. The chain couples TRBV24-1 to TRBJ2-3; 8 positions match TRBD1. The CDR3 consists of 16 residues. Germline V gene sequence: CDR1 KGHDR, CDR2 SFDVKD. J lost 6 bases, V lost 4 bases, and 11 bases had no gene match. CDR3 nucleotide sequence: TGTGCCACCAGTGACAAACAGGGGGTAATTGCCGATACGCAGTATTTT. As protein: CATSDKQGVIADTQYF.

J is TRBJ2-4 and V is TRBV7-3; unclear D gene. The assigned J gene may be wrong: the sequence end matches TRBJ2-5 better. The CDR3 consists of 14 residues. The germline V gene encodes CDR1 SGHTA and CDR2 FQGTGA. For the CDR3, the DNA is TGTGCCAGCAGCCGCAGACGGTCAAAAGAGACCCAGTACTTC. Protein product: CASSRRRSKETQYF.

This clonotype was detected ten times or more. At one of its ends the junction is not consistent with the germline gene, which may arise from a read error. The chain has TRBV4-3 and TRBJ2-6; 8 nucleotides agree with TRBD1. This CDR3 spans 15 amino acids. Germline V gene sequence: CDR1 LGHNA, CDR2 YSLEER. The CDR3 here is CASSQTGAGANVLTF. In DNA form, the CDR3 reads TGTGCCAGCAGCCAGACAGGGGCTGGGGCCAACGTCCTGACTTTC.